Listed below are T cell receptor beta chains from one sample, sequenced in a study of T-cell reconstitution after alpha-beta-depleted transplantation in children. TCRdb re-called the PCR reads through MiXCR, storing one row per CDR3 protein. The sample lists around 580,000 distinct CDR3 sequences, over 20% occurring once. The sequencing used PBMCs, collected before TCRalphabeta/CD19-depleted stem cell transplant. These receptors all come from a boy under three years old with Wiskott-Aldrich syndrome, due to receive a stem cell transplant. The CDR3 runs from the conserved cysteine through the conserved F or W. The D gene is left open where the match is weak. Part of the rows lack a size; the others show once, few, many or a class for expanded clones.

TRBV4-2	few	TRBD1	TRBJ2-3	CASSYGTGLTDTQYF	TGTGCCAGCAGCTACGGGACAGGACTCACAGATACGCAGTATTTT
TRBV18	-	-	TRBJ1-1	CASSPLGRVDTEAFF	TGTGCCAGCTCACCACTGGGCAGGGTCGACACTGAAGCTTTCTTT
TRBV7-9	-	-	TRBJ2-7	CASSCGQSPDYEQYF	TGTGCCAGCAGCTGCGGACAGTCCCCAGACTACGAGCAGTACTTC
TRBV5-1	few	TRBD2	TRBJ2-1	CASSRGLAGGGSYNEQFF	TGCGCCAGCAGCCGGGGACTAGCGGGAGGAGGCTCCTACAATGAGCAGTTCTTC
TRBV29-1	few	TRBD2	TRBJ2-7	CSVRGTSGIGEQYF	TGCAGCGTTAGGGGAACTAGCGGGATAGGGGAGCAGTACTTC
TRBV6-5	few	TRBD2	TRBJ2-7	CASSILAGGRAIYEQYF	TGTGCCAGCAGTATACTAGCTGGCGGGAGGGCCATATACGAGCAGTACTTC
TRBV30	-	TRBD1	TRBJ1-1	CAIRTGGYTEAFF	TGTGCCATCAGGACAGGGGGCTACACTGAAGCTTTCTTT
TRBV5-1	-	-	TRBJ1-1	CASSLEPMNTEAFF	TGCGCCAGCAGCTTGGAGCCTATGAACACTGAAGCTTTCTTT
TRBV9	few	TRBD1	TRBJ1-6	CASIGGQGAPYNSPLHF	TGTGCCAGCATCGGTGGACAGGGGGCCCCCTATAATTCACCCCTCCACTTT
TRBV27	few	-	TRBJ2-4	CASSFRQGGNIQYF	TGTGCCAGCAGCTTTCGACAGGGAGGAAACATTCAGTACTTC
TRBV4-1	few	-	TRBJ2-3	CASSQTERTSTDTQYF	TGCGCCAGCAGCCAAACGGAGCGGACCAGCACAGATACGCAGTATTTT
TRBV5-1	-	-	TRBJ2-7	CASSSMGDYEQYF	TGCGCCAGCAGCTCTATGGGGGACTACGAGCAGTACTTC
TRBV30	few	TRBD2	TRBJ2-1	CAWSPGTSGRVDEQFF	TGTGCCTGGAGTCCCGGGACTAGCGGGAGGGTAGATGAGCAGTTCTTC
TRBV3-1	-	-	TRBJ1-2	CASSQVPDAAYGYTF	TGTGCCAGCAGCCAAGTTCCCGACGCTGCCTATGGCTACACCTTC
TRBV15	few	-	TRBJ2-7	CATSRDRGGNSYEQYF	TGTGCCACCAGCAGAGATAGAGGCGGAAACTCCTACGAGCAGTACTTC